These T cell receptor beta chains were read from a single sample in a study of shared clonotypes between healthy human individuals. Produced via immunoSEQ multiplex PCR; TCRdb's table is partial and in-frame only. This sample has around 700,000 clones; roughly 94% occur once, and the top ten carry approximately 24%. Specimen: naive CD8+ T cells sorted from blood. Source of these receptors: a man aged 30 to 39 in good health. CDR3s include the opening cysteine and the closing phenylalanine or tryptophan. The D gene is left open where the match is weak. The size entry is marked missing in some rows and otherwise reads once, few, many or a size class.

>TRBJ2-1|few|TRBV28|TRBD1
CASSPLGDRNNEQFF
TGTGCCAGCAGTCCTCTGGGGGACAGGAACAATGAGCAGTTCTTC
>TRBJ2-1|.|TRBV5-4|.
CASSLYRGIAEEHYNEQFF
TGTGCCAGCAGCTTGTACCGGGGGATAGCGGAGGAGCACTACAATGAGCAGTTCTTC
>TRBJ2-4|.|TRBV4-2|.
CASSQGRGIKNIQYF
TGTGCCAGCAGCCAAGGACGGGGCATCAAAAACATTCAGTACTTC
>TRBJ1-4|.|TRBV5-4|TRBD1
CASSLAGTGDEKLFF
TGTGCCAGCAGCTTGGCCGGGACAGGAGATGAAAAACTGTTTTTT
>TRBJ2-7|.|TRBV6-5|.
CASSYSRHYEQYF
TGTGCCAGCAGTTACTCCCGGCACTACGAGCAGTACTTC
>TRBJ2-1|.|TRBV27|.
CASSLSDDNYNEQFF
TGTGCCAGCAGTTTATCGGATGACAACTACAATGAGCAGTTCTTC
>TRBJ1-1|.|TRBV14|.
CASSLPPRVRADAEAFF
TGTGCCAGCAGCCTACCTCCTAGGGTCAGGGCGGACGCTGAAGCTTTCTTT
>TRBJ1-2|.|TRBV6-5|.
CASSYSSREHGYTF
TGTGCCAGCAGTTACTCGAGTAGGGAACATGGCTACACCTTC
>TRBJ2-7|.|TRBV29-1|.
CSVGAGNEQYF
TGCAGCGTCGGCGCGGGGAACGAGCAGTACTTC
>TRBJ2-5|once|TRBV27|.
CASSFVGAETQYF
TGTGCCAGCAGTTTTGTGGGAGCAGAGACCCAGTACTTC
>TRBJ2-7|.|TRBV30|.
CAWSTRPVPYEQYF
TGTGCCTGGAGTACCCGACCCGTCCCGTACGAGCAGTACTTC